Sequencing of this T cell receptor (beta chain) was carried out in a study of T cell responses to AZD1222 COVID-19 vaccine. Study-wide results and limits: Sampling captured repertoires only after the peak T cell response. Unmutated regions of variants are reportedly targeted by nearly half of spike-specific TCRs. Spike was spanned by vaccine-associated CD4 TCRs, which were dominant at 160-218 and 743-854.

In regard to this clone: Its target is unknown.

Method: immunoSEQ multiplex PCR; TCRdb's copy keeps in-frame clones and lacks some. This table has approximately 100,000 clones, about 90% appearing once. The CDR3 is made up of 14 amino acids. Per the germline V gene, CDR1 is LNHDA and CDR2 is SQIVND (reference sequence). V was pared by 0 bases and J by 4 bases, with 7 bases between. Second-dose recipients at about 4 or about 12 weeks were treated as one pooled group. The sequences come from peripheral blood, collected 28 days after the second AZD1222 dose. The sequence was obtained from an adult who received the AZD1222 COVID-19 vaccine. This chain connects TRBV19 to TRBJ2-1; D is unclear. CDR3 amino acids: CASSIDGRYNEQFF. Written as DNA, the CDR3 is TGTGCCAGTAGTATAGATGGTAGATACAATGAGCAGTTCTTC.